Listed here are 12 T cell receptor beta chains from one sample, sequenced in a study of beta chain features in type 1 diabetes. All of the isolated RNA was reverse transcribed, so expressed TCRB transcripts were sequenced. The repertoire was sequenced with immunoSEQ multiplex PCR; TCRdb's copy has only in-frame clones and lacks some. The sample includes hundreds of thousands of clones, around 28% of them seen just once. What was sequenced was naive CD4+ T cells from blood. The receptors derive from a young man in good health.

This CDR3 reads CASSKTSYQETQYF. In nucleotides, the CDR3 is TGTGCCAGCAGCAAGACTAGTTATCAAGAGACCCAGTACTTC. This chain joins TRBV9 and TRBJ2-5; D is perhaps TRBD2 (6 bases). Germline assignment: CDR1 SGDLS and CDR2 YYNGEE. CDR3 size: 14 residues. V lost 4 bases, J lost 2 bases, and 12 bases lay in between. The full variable domain, completed using reference TRBV9 and TRBJ2-5, is DSGVTQTPKHLITATGQRVTLRCSPRSGDLSVYWYQQSLDQGLQFLIQYYNGEERAKGNILERFSAQQFPDLHSELNLSSLELGDSALYFCASSKTSYQETQYFGPGTRLLVL.

A few counts support this clone. The chain uses TRBV7-3 and TRBJ2-5, with 9 bases identical to TRBD2. V was clipped by 8 bases and J by 5 bases; unmatched bases: 9. Germline V gene data show CDR1 as SGHTA and CDR2 as FQGTGA. This CDR3 is 14 amino acids long. CDR3: CASSSGLAQETQYF. As DNA, the CDR3 is TGTGCCAGCTCCTCGGGACTAGCCCAGGAGACCCAGTACTTC.

The gene calls are TRBV7-9 and TRBJ1-2, with unresolved D. Trimming removed 7 bases from V and 2 bases from J, with 14 bases in between. Germline CDR1 SEHNR, CDR2 FQNEAQ (reference sequence). The length of the CDR3 is 14 residues. The CDR3 DNA reads TGTGCCAGCATCTTTATCGGAGGGAACTATGGCTACACCTTC. Protein product: CASIFIGGNYGYTF.

This clone was found a few times. The sample has other DNA sequences that encode this CDR3 too. The CDR3: CAWSVGPGYTF. CDR3 in DNA: TGTGCCTGGAGTGTTGGTCCTGGCTACACCTTC. This chain connects TRBV30 to TRBJ1-2; no reliable D call. Trimming pared 0 bases from V and 7 bases from J, leaving 6 bases between. Germline V gene sequence: CDR1 GTSNPN, CDR2 SVGIG (reference sequence). This CDR3 has 11 residues. Filled out from reference TRBV30 and TRBJ1-2, the complete variable domain reads SQTIHQWPATLVQPVGSPLSLECTVEGTSNPNLYWYRQAAGRGLQLLFYSVGIGQISSEVPQNLSASRPQDRQFILSSKKLLLSDSGFYLCAWSVGPGYTFGSGTRLTVV.

This clone occurred a few times. Here the CDR3 DNA reads TGTGCCAGTAGCTCGACAGGGGATGGAAACATTCAGTACTTC. Translating gives CASSSTGDGNIQYF. The chain joins TRBV19 to TRBJ2-4; 8 bases are shared with TRBD1. Trimming took 6 bases from V and 6 from J; bases not matched to a gene: 7. This CDR3 is built from 14 residues. Per the germline V gene, CDR1 is LNHDA and CDR2 is SQIVND (reference sequence).

The chain couples TRBV28 to TRBJ2-1; a weak D match, TRBD2 (5 bases). Per germline, CDR1 MDHEN and CDR2 SYDVKM. This CDR3 comprises 15 residues. V shed 7 bases and J shed 4 bases, with 17 bases lying between them. The chain's CDR3 is CASTLTSTAYNEQFF. The CDR3 region has the DNA TGTGCCAGCACCCTAACTAGTACCGCGTACAATGAGCAGTTCTTC.

CDR3 in amino acids: CASSPPAVGSYEQYF. Here the CDR3 DNA reads TGTGCCAGCAGCCCCCCGGCGGTGGGTTCCTACGAGCAGTACTTC. The chain joins TRBV7-9 to TRBJ2-7; D not certain. Germline CDR1 SEHNR, CDR2 FQNEAQ (reference sequence). V lost 5 bases to trimming and J lost 1 base, with 15 bases between them. The CDR3 loop spans 15 amino acids.

Details on this clone: The sample holds other DNA sequences that translate to the same CDR3. This chain uses TRBV5-1 with TRBJ2-3, with 9 bases that match TRBD2. Trimming cost V 0 bases and J 0 bases; bases outside gene matches: 2. CDR3 length: 16 amino acids. Germline values: CDR1 SGHRS, CDR2 YFSETQ. The CDR3 region is CASSLGLAGSTDTQYF. The CDR3 nucleotides are TGCGCCAGCAGCTTGGGGCTAGCGGGGAGCACAGATACGCAGTATTTT. The variable domain in full, with the rest retrieved from reference TRBV5-1 and TRBJ2-3, is KAGVTQTPRYLIKTRGQQVTLSCSPISGHRSVSWYQQTPGQGLQFLFEYFSETQRNKGNFPGRFSGRQFSNSRSEMNVSTLELGDSALYLCASSLGLAGSTDTQYFGPGTRLTVL.

V usage is TRBV28 and J usage is TRBJ2-3; TRBD2 agrees at 9 bases. Germline-derived CDR1 and CDR2 are MDHEN and SYDVKM. The CDR3 length is 16 residues. The J segment lost 8 bases and the V segment lost 6 bases, leaving 15 bases of the junction unmatched. As DNA, the CDR3 is TGTGCCAGCAGGACTACGGGCGGGAGGGCCTTTGCTACGCAGTATTTT. Translation gives CASRTTGGRAFATQYF.

The chain links TRBV7-9 to TRBJ2-6; D uncertain. V lost 1 base and J 0 bases, leaving 4 bases between the germline ends. This CDR3 has 15 amino acids. In germline, CDR1 is SEHNR, CDR2 FQNEAQ (reference sequence). The CDR3 region is CASSLEHSGANVLTF. The CDR3 DNA is TGTGCCAGCAGCTTAGAGCACTCTGGGGCCAACGTCCTGACTTTC.

The chain joins TRBV20-1 to TRBJ2-3, with unresolved D. V lost 6 bases, J lost 2 bases, and 6 bases lay in between. This CDR3 has 11 amino acids. CDR1 DFQATT and CDR2 SNEGSKA come from the germline V gene (reference sequence). Here the CDR3 DNA reads TGCAGTGCAGACCACACAGATACGCAGTATTTT. Translation gives CSADHTDTQYF.

The chain links TRBV5-1 to TRBJ2-5, with D unclear. Germline loops: CDR1 SGHRS, CDR2 YFSETQ. The CDR3 loop spans 13 amino acids. V was shortened by 6 bases and J by 2 bases, with 11 bases between the two germline ends. In DNA, the CDR3 is TGCGCCAGCAAGATGCAAGGGCAAGAGACCCAGTACTTC. It translates to CASKMQGQETQYF.